These 17 T cell receptor beta chains originate from one sample sequenced in a study of tumor and adjacent non-tumor tissue in lung cancer listed by TCRdb under 2018. RNA was isolated from bulk unsorted tissue, and RNA quality was assessed with a NanoDrop ND-1000 and an Agilent 2100. Library method: multiplex PCR. Sequencing relied on an Illumina HiSeq 2500. TCRbeta libraries were constructed through three rounds of nested PCR with primers (Table S4) according to protocols modified from ARM-PCR. TCRdb reran the public reads through fastp at Q25 and MiXCR, keeping productive beta chains. Rows with one shared CDR3 protein collapse into an entry with the most common genes and DNA. Across this sample there are some 200,000 distinct CDR3 sequences, with 60% to 85% seen only once. Approximately 25% of the sample is in the top ten clones. The sequenced material came from lung tumor tissue. All receptors derive from a man in his 60s with non-small cell lung cancer.

On this clonotype: Possible read error: a much larger clone is one base away. The chain couples TRBV11-2 to TRBJ2-3, with D unclear. Per germline, CDR1 SGHAT and CDR2 FQNNGV. Trimming cost V 5 bases and J 1 base, with 4 bases left between them. CDR3 length equals 12 residues. CDR3 residues: CASSTCTDTQYF. The CDR3, as DNA: TGTGCCAGCAGCACCTGCACAGATACGCAGTATTTT.

Comments on this clonotype: A read error may be the cause here, since a much bigger clone is one base away. The J gene is TRBJ1-2, the V gene TRBV6-5, with D perhaps TRBD1 (6 bases). Looked up from germline, CDR1 is MNHEY and CDR2 is SVGAGI. Between the trimmed V and J ends, which lost 5 bases and 5 bases, there was a span of 12 bases. The CDR3 runs to 13 residues. The CDR3 here is CASSTGWRYGYTF. The DNA of the CDR3 is TGTGCCAGCAGTACAGGGTGGAGGTATGGCTACACCTTC.

This rearrangement joins TRBV11-3 to TRBJ1-3; D perhaps matches TRBD1 (5 bases). Deletions cut 4 bases from V and 5 bases from J, with 24 bases between. Per germline, CDR1 SGHNT and CDR2 YENEEA. The CDR3 has 18 residues. The CDR3 nucleotides are TGTGCCAGCAGCTCTTCAATTCCGGGACGACTGTCCCGAAACACCATATATTTT. Translated, it gives CASSSSIPGRLSRNTIYF.

Note on this clonotype: At one boundary the junction diverges from the germline segment, which might be a read error. This rearrangement joins TRBV11-1 to TRBJ2-5, with D unclear. Looked up from germline, CDR1 is SGHAT and CDR2 is FQDESV (reference sequence). This CDR3 has 14 residues. In DNA, the CDR3 is TGTGCCAGCAGCTTTACAGCTGGCGGAGAGACCCAGTATTTC. It yields the protein CASSFTAGGETQYF.

On this clonotype itself: Relative to the germline gene, one junction end is altered; a read error may explain this. V and J are TRBV11-3 and TRBJ1-2; a weak D match, TRBD1 (5 bases). This CDR3 has 15 amino acids. Germline V gene sequence: CDR1 SGHNT, CDR2 YENEEA. This CDR3 is CAISPGTELVAGYSF. CDR3 nucleotides: TGTGCCATCAGCCCCGGGACGGAGCTTGTGGCTGGCTACAGCTTC.

About this clonotype: A single base separates this from a much larger clone, so it may be a read error. This rearrangement joins TRBV4-1 to TRBJ2-5, with 11 bases fitting TRBD2. In germline, CDR1 is MGHRA, CDR2 YSYEKL. The length of the CDR3 is 16 residues. The DNA of the CDR3 is TGCGACAGCAGCCTCCTACTAGCGGGGGCCGGGGAGACCCAGTACTTC. This sequence encodes CDSSLLLAGAGETQYF.

This clonotype was found once. At one end the junction does not follow the germline gene, possibly because of a read error. The chain combines TRBV12-3 or TRBV12-4 with TRBJ1-2; D ambiguous. The CDR3 totals 12 residues. CDR3 DNA sequence: TGTGCCAGCAGTTTGGTGGGCTCCCTCCACGCCTTC. It encodes CASSLVGSLHAF.

As concerns this clonotype: This may come from a read error, since a much larger clone is one base off. The chain recombines TRBV4-1 with TRBJ1-4; D is possibly TRBD1 (5 bases). This CDR3 comprises 15 residues. The germline V and J ends were trimmed by 7 bases and 8 bases, with 20 bases remaining between them. CDR1 and CDR2 (germline): MGHRA, YSYEKL. The CDR3 reads CASNPQGQGKEKLFF. The CDR3 DNA sequence: TGCGCCAGCAACCCCCAGGGCCAGGGTAAAGAAAAACTGTTTTTT.

On this clonotype itself: Mismatch with germline at one junction end may stem from a read error. J is TRBJ2-4 and V is TRBV11-2; weak D call: TRBD1 (6 bases). This CDR3 is 15 amino acids long. The germline V gene encodes CDR1 SGHAT and CDR2 FQNNGV. The CDR3 DNA reads as TGTACCAGCAGATTACTACAGGGTCCCCCCTACAGTCAGTACTTC. It specifies CTSRLLQGPPYSQYF.

As for this clonotype: Germline is not matched at one junction end, which may reflect a read error. The chain has TRBV20-1 and TRBJ2-7; D gene unclear. Germline lookup yields CDR1 DFQATT and CDR2 SNEGSKA (reference sequence). The CDR3 loop spans 16 amino acids. The CDR3 nucleotides read TGCAGTGCTAGAGATGATCGACATGGTGCCTCCTACGAGCTGTACTTC. This translates into CSARDDRHGASYELYF.

This rearrangement joins TRBV11-1 to TRBJ2-1; D is ambiguous. Trimming pared 10 bases from V and 13 bases from J, leaving 17 bases between. In germline, CDR1 is SGHAT, CDR2 FQDESV (reference sequence). The CDR3 totals 11 residues. In DNA, the CDR3 is TGTGCCAACGGCTTATATGCTGAACAGTTCTTC. Translating gives CANGLYAEQFF.

This clonotype was observed many times. V gene TRBV4-2 combines with J gene TRBJ2-7; D not resolved. V shed 4 bases and J shed 3 bases, with 13 bases lying between them. The V gene's germline CDR1 is LGHNA and CDR2 YNFKEQ. The CDR3 loop spans 14 amino acids. The CDR3 region has the DNA TGTGCCAGCAGCCTTGACACGGCAGTCTACGAGCAGTACTTC. Translating gives CASSLDTAVYEQYF.

As to this clonotype: This likely comes from a read error, as the CDR3 has no conserved phenylalanine or tryptophan at its end. The V call is TRBV29-1, the J call TRBJ2-3, with 10 nucleotides matching TRBD2. V trimming: 5 bases; J trimming: 3 bases; junction bases outside the gene matches: 5. The CDR3 has 14 residues. Per germline, CDR1 SQVTM and CDR2 ANQGSEA. The CDR3: CSVPGSGRTDTQYL. Written as DNA, the CDR3 is TGCAGCGTTCCAGGTAGCGGGAGGACAGATACGCAGTATTTG.

The chain employs TRBV11-2 and TRBJ1-6; D is uncertain. V lost 7 bases, J lost 8 bases, and 15 bases lay in between. Germline lookup yields CDR1 SGHAT and CDR2 FQNNGV. This CDR3 comprises 14 residues. The CDR3 DNA follows: TGTGCCAGCATCCGCACGACGGGAGATTCACCCCTCCACTTT. Protein product: CASIRTTGDSPLHF.

The sample holds a few counts of this clonotype. The CDR3: CATRETSGPLWNEQFF. DNA of the CDR3: TGTGCCACCAGGGAGACATCGGGGCCCTTGTGGAATGAGCAGTTCTTC. The chain has TRBV24-1 and TRBJ2-1; D may correspond to TRBD1 or TRBD2 (5 bases each). Trimming removed 7 bases at V and 7 bases at J, with 22 bases between. The CDR3 consists of 16 residues. Germline assignment: CDR1 KGHDR and CDR2 SFDVKD.

As regards this clonotype: The junction and the germline gene differ at one end; a read error may be behind it. This chain connects TRBV4-1 to TRBJ2-4; the D gene is possibly TRBD1 (5 bases). The CDR3 contains 19 residues. In germline, CDR1 is MGHRA, CDR2 YSYEKL. The CDR3 spells CASSQESGPLGVARNIQYF. For the CDR3, the DNA is TGCGCCAGCAGCCAAGAATCCGGGCCTCTAGGGGTAGCCAGAAACATTCAGTACTTC.

On this clonotype: This likely comes from a read error, as the CDR3 has no conserved phenylalanine or tryptophan at its end. The V and J genes are TRBV11-3 and TRBJ1-1; D remains ambiguous. Trimming took off 1 base at V and 7 bases at J, with 7 bases between the two ends. CDR1 SGHNT and CDR2 YENEEA come from the germline V gene. The CDR3 runs to 12 residues. The CDR3 DNA is TGTGCCAGCAGCTTAGTCCATGGTGAAGCTTTCTCT. Encoded protein: CASSLVHGEAFS.